Following are 2 T cell receptor beta chains from one sample sequenced in a study of molecular identifiers for immune sequencing clone quantification. TCRdb called the PCR reads again in MiXCR, with one record for every CDR3 protein. The sample has some 320,000 distinct CDR3 sequences, about a fifth seen once; the top ten hold approximately 0.84%. Sequencing was carried out using naive CD8+ T cells from blood, with Jurkat cell RNA spiked in. Subset in this sample: FACS-sorted CD8+CD4-CCR7+CD45RA+ naive T cells. The receptor set was obtained from a human donor in good health. Some libraries in this study had Jurkat cell RNA spiked in.

This clonotype was counted at least ten times. The chain carries TRBV29-1 and TRBJ2-3; 14 nucleotides match TRBD2. Germline CDR1 SQVTM, CDR2 ANQGSEA. The V segment lost 6 bases and the J segment 6 bases; nucleotides outside the gene matches: 11. CDR3 length: 16 amino acids. As DNA, the CDR3 is TGCAGCGTAGCGGGACTAGCGGGAGTTGTTATGGATACGCAGTATTTT. Residues: CSVAGLAGVVMDTQYF.

This clonotype was counted ten times or more. The chain recombines TRBV4-1 with TRBJ2-3; D call uncertain. The CDR3 extends over 16 amino acids. With 1 base removed from V and 4 bases from J, the gap between germline ends came to 15 bases. CDR1 MGHRA and CDR2 YSYEKL come from the germline V gene. In nucleotides, the CDR3 is TGCGCCAGCAGCCAAGTCTTGTGGGCCGGAGCAGATACGCAGTATTTT. It specifies CASSQVLWAGADTQYF.